This TCR beta chain was identified during a study of T cells in Graves' hyperthyroidism and ophthalmopathy. Study results and caveats: Progression to ophthalmopathy was predicted a median of 6.5 months early.

With 2 bases removed from V and 4 bases from J, the gap between germline ends came to 15 bases. The CDR3 totals 15 residues. Per the germline V gene, CDR1 is SGHRS and CDR2 is YFSETQ. RNA transcripts provided the source from which TCR beta CDR3 regions were amplified. Using the HTBI primer set, a first-round RT-PCR was run on the TCR CDR3. TCRdb ran MiXCR on the multiplex PCR reads and lists one entry per CDR3 protein. The repertoire holds 250,000 or so distinct CDR3 sequences, with roughly 15% as singletons. Diagnoses used clinical symptoms, serum thyroxine and TRAb, thyroid ultrasound and orbital computed tomography. The sample of blood was obtained at first hyperthyroidism diagnosis (before any ophthalmopathy symptoms). This clonotype was counted ten times or more. Its antigen is currently unknown.

Sequenced input: blood. V gene TRBV5-1 combines with J gene TRBJ1-2; the D is unclear. The sequence was collected from a woman aged 45-59 years with Graves' hyperthyroidism that later progressed to Graves' ophthalmopathy. The CDR3 DNA reads TGCGCCAGCAGCTTTAACGGCTCCCCCGGCTATGGCTACACCTTC. This sequence encodes CASSFNGSPGYGYTF.